The 20 T cell receptor beta chains below all came from one sample that was sequenced in a study of blood T cell repertoires in COVID-19. Data came from immunoSEQ multiplex PCR; TCRdb stores just in-frame clones and leaves some out. Here the sample spans a few hundred thousand clones, 88% being singletons. The sample comprised PBMCs or T cells enriched from blood (not recorded which). The receptors were gathered from a woman aged 40 to 50 who had recovered from COVID-19.

The V and J genes are TRBV10-2 and TRBJ1-1; D is ambiguous. This CDR3 contains 13 residues. CDR1 is WSHSY and CDR2 is SAAADI in the germline V gene. V was shortened by 4 bases and J by 6 bases, with 12 bases between the two germline ends. CDR3 loop: CASSVRVSSEAFF. The CDR3 nucleotides are TGCGCCAGCAGTGTACGGGTTTCGTCTGAAGCTTTCTTT.

This clone appeared once. V gene TRBV7-8 combines with J gene TRBJ1-4; TRBD1 matches at 7 bases. Trimming cost V 3 bases and J 0 bases; bases outside gene matches: 1. CDR3 length: 15 amino acids. The germline CDR1 and CDR2 sequences are SGHVS and FQNEAQ. The CDR3 DNA is TGTGCCAGCAGCTTCGGACAGGCAACTAATGAAAAACTGTTTTTT. Translated, it gives CASSFGQATNEKLFF.

Written as DNA, the CDR3 is TGTGCCACCAGCAGGAGCGGGGGGGCTAGCGGGAGGATGGATACGCAGTATTTT. It is translated as CATSRSGGASGRMDTQYF. V and J are TRBV15 and TRBJ2-3, with 11 nucleotides matching TRBD2. Per germline, CDR1 LNHNV and CDR2 YYDKDF (reference sequence). V was pared by 3 bases and J by 6 bases, with 14 bases of the junction left unmatched. The CDR3 is made up of 18 amino acids.

The rearrangement uses TRBV6-5 and TRBJ1-3; tentative D call: TRBD1 (6 bases). The V gene lost 6 bases and the J gene lost 4 bases, with 16 bases spanning the gap. Germline values: CDR1 MNHEY, CDR2 SVGAGI. The CDR3 has 15 residues. The CDR3 is CASSTIRGLGNTIYF. The CDR3 region has the DNA TGTGCCAGCAGCACGATCAGGGGATTGGGAAACACCATATATTTT.

The count of this clone is one. This sequence joins TRBV6-1 and TRBJ1-1; D gene ambiguous. This CDR3 comprises 14 residues. Per the germline V gene, CDR1 is MNHNS and CDR2 is SASEGT. V was trimmed by 2 bases and J by 5 bases, leaving 12 bases between them. The CDR3 region has the DNA TGTGCCAGCAGTGAAATGGCAACGGGGACTGAAGCTTTCTTT. Protein product: CASSEMATGTEAFF.

This chain joins TRBV20-1 and TRBJ2-1; TRBD2 matches at 8 bases. V lost 3 bases to trimming and J lost 8 bases; unmatched junction nucleotides: 12. This CDR3 is 15 amino acids long. Germline V gene sequence: CDR1 DFQATT, CDR2 SNEGSKA (reference sequence). CDR3 sequence: CSASSGRAGSDEQFF. CDR3 DNA: TGCAGTGCTAGTTCCGGGAGGGCCGGATCGGATGAGCAGTTCTTC.

The V gene is TRBV5-5, the J gene TRBJ2-5, with a possible D match to TRBD2 (5 bases). The CDR3 runs 12 residues. Per the germline V gene, CDR1 is SGHKS and CDR2 is YYEKEE (reference sequence). V was clipped by 1 base and J by 5 bases, with 6 bases between them. The CDR3, as DNA: TGTGCCAGCAGCTTGACGGGGGAGACCCAGTACTTC. This encodes CASSLTGETQYF.

The chain couples TRBV4-2 to TRBJ1-1; D is unclear. Germline CDR1 is LGHNA and CDR2 is YNFKEQ. The CDR3 is 14 residues long. V was clipped by 3 bases and J by 6 bases, with 14 bases between them. The CDR3 region has the DNA TGTGCCAGCAGCCATGAAAACAGTGTCTCTGAAGCTTTCTTT. It encodes CASSHENSVSEAFF.

This clone was recorded once. The chain uses TRBV3-1 (or the pseudogene TRBV3-2) and TRBJ2-3; 12 nucleotides match TRBD2. Germline trimming cut 4 bases from V and 0 bases from J; bases unmatched to any gene: 14. CDR1 and CDR2 (germline): LGHDT, YNNKEL (reference sequence). CDR3 size: 20 residues. CDR3 DNA: TGTGCCAGCAGCCCCCCGCCCGCTACTAGCGGGAGGCCTAGCACAGATACGCAGTATTTT. Translated, it gives CASSPPPATSGRPSTDTQYF.

CDR3 in DNA: TGTGCCAGTAGAAACAGGATGGTAACCGGGGAGCTGTTTTTT. Its translation is CASRNRMVTGELFF. V gene TRBV19 combines with J gene TRBJ2-2, with D perhaps matching TRBD1 (5 bases). The ends were cut back, 6 bases at V and 5 bases at J, with 13 bases in the middle. Germline CDR1 LNHDA, CDR2 SQIVND (reference sequence). The CDR3 loop spans 14 amino acids.

This clone showed up just once. The chain joins TRBV6-4 to TRBJ2-1; TRBD2 agrees at 10 bases. The CDR3 spans 14 residues. The germline CDR1 and CDR2 sequences are MRHNA and SNTAGT. Trimming removed 2 bases from V and 8 bases from J; junction bases left unmatched: 3. The CDR3 DNA sequence: TGTGCCAGCAGTGACCCTGGGACTAGCGATGAGCAGTTCTTC. This gives the protein CASSDPGTSDEQFF.

V is TRBV12-5 and J is TRBJ1-3; D is unresolved. Per germline, CDR1 LGHNT and CDR2 FRNRAP. Trimming pared 6 bases from V and 0 bases from J, leaving 15 bases between. The CDR3 loop spans 16 amino acids. The CDR3 is CASGLGSGISGNTIYF. DNA of the CDR3: TGTGCTAGTGGCCTAGGGTCGGGGATCTCTGGAAACACCATATATTTT.

The CDR3 coding sequence is TGTGCCACCAGCGTTGACAGCAACTATGGCTACACCTTC. It is translated as CATSVDSNYGYTF. The V and J genes are TRBV15 and TRBJ1-2, with D perhaps matching TRBD1 (5 bases). Germline V lookup: CDR1 LNHNV, CDR2 YYDKDF (reference sequence). The CDR3 runs to 13 residues. V lost 5 bases and J lost 2, with 9 bases in between.

The J gene is TRBJ2-7, the V gene TRBV13, with D perhaps TRBD1 (6 bases). Germline CDR1 is PRHDT and CDR2 is FYEKMQ (reference sequence). This CDR3 is 14 amino acids long. Trimming cost V 1 base and J 4 bases, with 11 bases left between them. The DNA for the CDR3 is TGTGCCAGCAGCTTAGCGTTCAGGGGTTACGAGCAGTACTTC. Its protein product is CASSLAFRGYEQYF.

This clone was observed a few times. J is TRBJ1-5 and V is TRBV15; D gene ambiguous. The length of the CDR3 is 14 residues. In germline, CDR1 is LNHNV, CDR2 YYDKDF (reference sequence). Trimming removed 2 bases at V and 3 bases at J, with 8 bases between. The CDR3 here is CATSRSSDNQPQHF. DNA of the CDR3: TGTGCCACCAGCAGAAGTAGTGACAATCAGCCCCAGCATTTT.

This chain joins TRBV5-1 and TRBJ1-3; a possible D gene is TRBD1 (6 bases). Germline V gene lookup returns CDR1 SGHRS and CDR2 YFSETQ. The length of the CDR3 is 15 residues. Trimming stripped 0 bases from V and 2 bases from J, with 9 bases between. In DNA form, the CDR3 reads TGCGCCAGCAGCTTGGGGGGGCGCACTGGAAACACCATATATTTT. It encodes CASSLGGRTGNTIYF. The complete variable domain, with remaining parts taken from reference TRBV5-1 and TRBJ1-3, reads KAGVTQTPRYLIKTRGQQVTLSCSPISGHRSVSWYQQTPGQGLQFLFEYFSETQRNKGNFPGRFSGRQFSNSRSEMNVSTLELGDSALYLCASSLGGRTGNTIYFGEGSWLTVV.

CDR3 bases: TGTGCCAGCAGCTTAGGCGAGGGGAACACTGAAGCTTTCTTT. Translating it yields CASSLGEGNTEAFF. This chain uses TRBV7-8 with TRBJ1-1; D is ambiguous. CDR3 length equals 14 residues. Trimming took 1 base from V and 1 from J, leaving 7 bases between them. Germline assignment: CDR1 SGHVS and CDR2 FQNEAQ.

J is TRBJ1-2 and V is TRBV6-1; D is unclear. The length of the CDR3 is 14 residues. CDR1 MNHNS and CDR2 SASEGT come from the germline V gene. With 3 bases removed from V and 0 bases from J, the gap between germline ends came to 8 bases. CDR3 bases: TGTGCCAGCAGTGACCCCGGGGCTAACTATGGCTACACCTTC. It encodes CASSDPGANYGYTF.

The CDR3 coding sequence is TGTGCCAGCAGCCCACCACTGGAGAGGTGCAATGAGCAGTTCTTC. This codes for CASSPPLERCNEQFF. The rearrangement links TRBV11-3 to TRBJ2-1, with D unresolved. The V end was cut by 5 bases, the J end by 6 bases, with 17 bases between. CDR1 and CDR2 from the germline V gene are SGHNT and YENEEA. The CDR3 contains 15 residues.

The chain carries TRBV3-1 (or the pseudogene TRBV3-2) and TRBJ2-7, with D possibly TRBD2 on 5 matching bases. The length of the CDR3 is 13 residues. V was cut by 1 base and J by 4 bases, with 8 bases left in between. CDR1 and CDR2 (germline): LGHDT, YNNKEL (reference sequence). The CDR3 nucleotides are TGTGCCAGCAGCCAAGTTGGGGAGTACGAGCAGTACTTC. Translated: CASSQVGEYEQYF.